This is a list of T cell receptor beta chains from one sample in a study of cytomegalovirus exposure and HLA in healthy donors. Sequencing used immunoSEQ multiplex PCR; TCRdb keeps in-frame clones, though not all of them. The sample shows fewer than 200,000 clones, 75% to 85% of them seen only once. The source material was PBMCs. The receptors derive from a boy younger than 18 in good health and CMV-seronegative. Both conserved end residues are trimmed from each CDR3. Fields, in order: V gene, clone size, J gene, CDR3 protein. Expanded clones get a size class; other rows say once, few or many, or leave the size out.

v_gene: TRBV30; abundance: few; j_gene: TRBJ1-5; CDR3aa: AWSARSNQPQH
v_gene: TRBV19; abundance: NA; j_gene: TRBJ2-5; CDR3aa: ASSRGQETQY
v_gene: TRBV6-5; abundance: NA; j_gene: TRBJ1-2; CDR3aa: ASFGRGTKSYT
v_gene: TRBV9; abundance: NA; j_gene: TRBJ2-1; CDR3aa: ASSVAGGDGSPPYNEQF
v_gene: TRBV6-1; abundance: NA; j_gene: TRBJ1-2; CDR3aa: ASSLDREGSGYT
v_gene: TRBV7-2; abundance: NA; j_gene: TRBJ2-5; CDR3aa: ASSLTRGAGETQY
v_gene: TRBV6-1; abundance: few; j_gene: TRBJ1-6; CDR3aa: ASSLNSPLH
v_gene: TRBV19; abundance: NA; j_gene: TRBJ2-7; CDR3aa: ASSIAAGGEQY
v_gene: TRBV14; abundance: NA; j_gene: TRBJ2-1; CDR3aa: ASSHFSGRNNEQF
v_gene: TRBV7-9; abundance: once; j_gene: TRBJ2-3; CDR3aa: ASSLAKGRKGQTDTQY
v_gene: TRBV4-2; abundance: NA; j_gene: TRBJ2-5; CDR3aa: ASSQEASGGPQETQY
v_gene: TRBV6-1; abundance: NA; j_gene: TRBJ1-4; CDR3aa: ASSDGPEGGKLF
v_gene: TRBV5-5; abundance: NA; j_gene: TRBJ1-5; CDR3aa: ASSTGYNQPQH
v_gene: TRBV6-1; abundance: NA; j_gene: TRBJ1-3; CDR3aa: ASSRGPVSGNTIY
v_gene: TRBV4-3; abundance: NA; j_gene: TRBJ1-3; CDR3aa: ASSQGPTGRSGNTIY
v_gene: TRBV9; abundance: NA; j_gene: TRBJ2-2; CDR3aa: ASSVTNTGELF
v_gene: TRBV2; abundance: NA; j_gene: TRBJ1-2; CDR3aa: ASSPQDRHYGYT
v_gene: TRBV4-1; abundance: NA; j_gene: TRBJ2-5; CDR3aa: ASSQGLAGRETQY
v_gene: TRBV19; abundance: NA; j_gene: TRBJ1-2; CDR3aa: ASSGIVAKTGRDGYT
v_gene: TRBV6-1; abundance: NA; j_gene: TRBJ2-5; CDR3aa: ASSHTGALETQY
v_gene: TRBV7-9; abundance: NA; j_gene: TRBJ2-7; CDR3aa: SSSLGGDLSSYEQY
v_gene: TRBV6-5; abundance: NA; j_gene: TRBJ1-1; CDR3aa: ASSRGTEAF
v_gene: TRBV7-2; abundance: NA; j_gene: TRBJ2-5; CDR3aa: ASSLAEETQY
v_gene: TRBV2; abundance: NA; j_gene: TRBJ2-3; CDR3aa: ASRDRTNTDTQY
v_gene: TRBV20-1; abundance: NA; j_gene: TRBJ2-7; CDR3aa: SAKAGPKQY
v_gene: TRBV15; abundance: NA; j_gene: TRBJ2-5; CDR3aa: ATSPGGGSGETQY
v_gene: TRBV6-5; abundance: NA; j_gene: TRBJ2-3; CDR3aa: ASSRQGPSSDTQY
v_gene: TRBV7-9; abundance: NA; j_gene: TRBJ2-1; CDR3aa: ASSLVTSGEQF
v_gene: TRBV19; abundance: NA; j_gene: TRBJ1-2; CDR3aa: ASSIVSGFYGYT
v_gene: TRBV7-3; abundance: NA; j_gene: TRBJ2-1; CDR3aa: ASSLNGEWPANEQF
v_gene: TRBV7-6; abundance: NA; j_gene: TRBJ1-4; CDR3aa: ASSLVRNRGGEKLF
v_gene: TRBV25-1; abundance: NA; j_gene: TRBJ2-1; CDR3aa: ASRRTSGGAYNEQF
v_gene: TRBV19; abundance: NA; j_gene: TRBJ2-5; CDR3aa: ASSLGTGGQETQY
v_gene: TRBV2; abundance: NA; j_gene: TRBJ1-3; CDR3aa: ASSVATAAGNTIY
v_gene: TRBV10-3; abundance: few; j_gene: TRBJ1-3; CDR3aa: AITDRGTGNTIY
v_gene: TRBV6-5; abundance: few; j_gene: TRBJ1-5; CDR3aa: ATGELNSNQPQH
v_gene: TRBV19; abundance: NA; j_gene: TRBJ2-3; CDR3aa: ASREIGSNTDTQY
v_gene: TRBV5-6; abundance: NA; j_gene: TRBJ1-5; CDR3aa: ASSLGGGQPQH
v_gene: TRBV2; abundance: NA; j_gene: TRBJ1-2; CDR3aa: ASRRGQGNYGYT
v_gene: TRBV10-3; abundance: NA; j_gene: TRBJ2-2; CDR3aa: AIGPRQGNTGELF
v_gene: TRBV19; abundance: NA; j_gene: TRBJ1-4; CDR3aa: ASSIGQQSTNEKLF
v_gene: TRBV4-1; abundance: once; j_gene: TRBJ1-1; CDR3aa: ASSHNTGTGANTEAF